One and the same sample provided the 10 T cell receptor beta chains below, sequenced in a study of blood T cells in healthy people across ages. With a J-beta primer mix and a sample-barcoded 5' primer, a second PCR ran roughly 6 to 12 cycles. MiXCR was run by TCRdb on the 5' RACE reads, yielding one entry per CDR3 protein. This sample has about a million distinct CDR3 sequences, with roughly 50% found just once. Sequenced material: blood. These TCRs come from a man aged 30 to 39 in good health.

This clonotype was counted between two and nine times. The chain recombines TRBV29-1 with TRBJ1-2; TRBD1 agrees at 7 bases. Germline CDR1 reads SQVTM; CDR2 reads ANQGSEA. The ends lost 0 bases at V and 5 bases at J; junction bases unmatched: 3. The CDR3 spans 13 residues. The CDR3 protein is CSVEDRQGYGYTF. DNA for the CDR3: TGCAGCGTTGAAGATCGACAGGGATATGGCTACACCTTC.

Here the CDR3 reads CASSSPDGFLETQYF. The CDR3 nucleotides are TGTGCCAGCAGCTCCCCGGATGGGTTTCTGGAGACCCAGTACTTC. The chain recombines TRBV11-2 with TRBJ2-7; D remains ambiguous. The J call may be mistaken, given a closer DNA end match to TRBJ2-5. Germline V lookup: CDR1 SGHAT, CDR2 FQNNGV. The CDR3 sequence is 15 residues long.

This clonotype was counted a few times. This chain links TRBV27 with TRBJ2-7; D could derive from TRBD1 or TRBD2 (5 bases each). CDR3 length equals 13 residues. Germline V gene data show CDR1 as MNHEY and CDR2 as SMNVEV (reference sequence). Deletions cut 4 bases from V and 4 bases from J, with 11 bases between. For the CDR3, the DNA is TGTGCCAGCAGTTCCGGGACCCGGTACGAGCAGTACTTC. Translation gives CASSSGTRYEQYF.

This clonotype turned up a few times. The chain uses TRBV15 and TRBJ2-7; D not resolved. There are 13 residues in the CDR3. CDR1 is LNHNV, CDR2 YYDKDF, per germline (reference sequence). The ends were cut back, 0 bases at V and 3 bases at J, with 6 bases in the middle. The DNA for the CDR3 is TGTGCCACCAGCAGAGATCTGGGCTACGAGCAGTACTTC. Translation gives CATSRDLGYEQYF. The full variable domain, with the rest looked up from reference TRBV15 and TRBJ2-7, is DAMVIQNPRYQVTQFGKPVTLSCSQTLNHNVMYWYQQKSSQAPKLLFHYYDKDFNNEADTPDNFQSRRPNTSFCFLDIRSPGLGDTAMYLCATSRDLGYEQYFGPGTRLTVT.

The chain combines TRBV11-1 with TRBJ2-1; weak D call: TRBD1 (6 bases). The germline V gene has CDR1 SGHAT and CDR2 FQDESV (reference sequence). The CDR3 sequence is 11 residues long. Trimming stripped 6 bases from V and 8 bases from J, with 8 bases between. CDR3 in DNA: TGTGCCAGCAGACAGGGCCATGAGCAGTTCTTC. Translated, it gives CASRQGHEQFF.

The table lists this clonotype with a few counts. This chain uses TRBV11-2 with TRBJ2-3, with 15 bases lining up with TRBD2. Trimming cost V 6 bases and J 0 bases; bases outside gene matches: 7. Germline CDR1 reads SGHAT; CDR2 reads FQNNGV. There are 18 residues in the CDR3. The CDR3 bases are TGTGCCAGCAGGTCCGGGACTAGCGGGGGGACTAGCACAGATACGCAGTATTTT. Protein sequence: CASRSGTSGGTSTDTQYF. Supplemented by reference TRBV11-2 and TRBJ2-3, the full variable domain reads EAGVAQSPRYKIIEKRQSVAFWCNPISGHATLYWYQQILGQGPKLLIQFQNNGVVDDSQLPKDRFSAERLKGVDSTLKIQPAKLEDSAVYLCASRSGTSGGTSTDTQYFGPGTRLTVL.

V gene TRBV7-2 combines with J gene TRBJ2-3; D could derive from TRBD1 or TRBD2 (6 bases each). The CDR3 covers 18 residues. Germline V gene sequence: CDR1 SGHTA, CDR2 FQGNSA. With 4 bases removed from V and 2 bases from J, the gap between germline ends came to 22 bases. CDR3 in amino acids: CASSYPTGASELTDTQYF. For the CDR3, the DNA is TGTGCCAGCAGCTATCCAACGGGGGCTAGCGAACTCACAGATACGCAGTATTTT.

This chain links TRBV6-5 with TRBJ2-7, with D possibly called TRBD1 or TRBD2 (6 bases each). Between the trimmed V and J ends, which lost 0 bases and 4 bases, there was a span of 16 bases. The CDR3 loop spans 16 amino acids. Per the germline V gene, CDR1 is MNHEY and CDR2 is SVGAGI. CDR3 residues: CASSYSTGGLKYEQYF. CDR3 coding DNA: TGTGCCAGCAGTTACTCGACCGGGGGCCTGAAATACGAGCAGTACTTC.

In regard to this clonotype: A much larger clone lies one base from this, so it may be a read error. V is TRBV4-1 and J is TRBJ2-5, with D unclear. Gene TRBJ2-7 matches the end of the DNA better, so the J call may be wrong. CDR3 size: 13 residues. Germline values: CDR1 MGHRA, CDR2 YSYEKL. CDR3 loop: CASSGGASGEQYF. As DNA, the CDR3 is TGCGCCAGCAGCGGCGGAGCGTCAGGCGAGCAGTACTTC.

This clonotype was counted between two and nine times. The CDR3 region is CSARVRGQVYGEQFF. In DNA, the CDR3 is TGCAGTGCTAGAGTTCGCGGACAGGTATATGGGGAGCAGTTCTTC. This chain links TRBV20-1 with TRBJ2-1; TRBD1 matches at 7 bases. Germline CDR1 reads DFQATT; CDR2 reads SNEGSKA (reference sequence). Losses at the gene ends were 1 base for V and 10 bases for J; bases not matched to a gene: 13. The CDR3 sequence is 15 residues long.